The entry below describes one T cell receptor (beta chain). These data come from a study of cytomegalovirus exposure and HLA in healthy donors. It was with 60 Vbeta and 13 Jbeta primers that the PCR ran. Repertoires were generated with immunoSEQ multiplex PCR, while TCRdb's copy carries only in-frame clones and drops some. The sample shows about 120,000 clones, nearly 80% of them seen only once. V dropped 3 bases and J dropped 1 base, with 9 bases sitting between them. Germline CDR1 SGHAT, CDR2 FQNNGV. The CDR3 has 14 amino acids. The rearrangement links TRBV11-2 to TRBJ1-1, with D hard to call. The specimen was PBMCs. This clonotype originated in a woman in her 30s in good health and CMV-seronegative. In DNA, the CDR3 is TGTGCCAGCAGCTTGTCGGCAGGGAACACTGAAGCTTTCTTT. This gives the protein CASSLSAGNTEAFF.